This T cell receptor (beta chain) was obtained from a study of OX40 agonist ivuxolimab in advanced cancers. Broadly, across the study: The costimulatory receptor OX40 (CD134) was targeted by ivuxolimab, a fully human IgG2 agonistic monoclonal antibody. The paper covers the monotherapy dose-escalation part of the phase I ivuxolimab trial, which included N ≈ 52 patients. The point of sequencing TCRbeta in the periphery was to test whether ivuxolimab changed TCR sequence diversity and drove clonal T-cell expansion. Patients were allowed to have had prior anti-PD-1, anti-PD-L1 or anti-CTLA-4 therapy, and around two fifths of the dose-escalation patients had been treated with checkpoint inhibitors. Partial responses occurred in three dose-escalation patients, of whom one had hepatocellular carcinoma and two had cutaneous melanoma. Of the roughly 50 dose-escalation patients, hepatocellular carcinoma was present in about 20, melanoma in approximately 15, renal cell carcinoma in 9 and head and neck cancer in 9. Intravenous ivuxolimab was administered to patients every 2 weeks at six dose levels: 0.01, 0.1, 0.3, 1.5, 3 and 10 mg/kg. In the dose-escalation cohort, 70% to 85% of patients were male, and the mean age was approximately 60 years, with a range of roughly 20 to 85. The research as a whole found: After ivuxolimab, expanded clones were on average more numerous among CD8+ T cells than among CD4+ T cells. Low levels of normalized T-cell clonal expansion were also seen in some nonresponding patients. The antigen specificity of the peripheral T cells that underwent clonal expansion was not determined. In partial responders in the 0.1-3.0 mg/kg groups, normalized peripheral clonal expansion was found to be among the lowest, especially among CD8+ T cells. At doses of 0.1 to 3.0 mg/kg, clonal expansion of both CD4+ and CD8+ T cells in blood was seen between baseline and week 6.

Genomic DNA was extracted from sorted cells for sequencing of the TCRbeta CDR3 region. The immunoSEQ Assay was used for sequencing of TCRbeta CDR3 regions. TCRdb provides this immuneACCESS table in a form limited to in-frame rearrangements. Some clones are lacking; in checked studies, under half of them reflect an unresolved V gene, and why the rest are absent is not known. The sample table contains some 69,000 clones; only one count was recorded for 80% to 95% of them. The ten largest clones capture approximately 0.58% of the sample. The trial excluded patients who had a history of autoimmune disease or were on systemic immunosuppression. Peripheral blood for TCR sequencing was collected from all dose cohorts at baseline, on cycle 4 day 1, and on cycle 7 day 1. The samples were taken from a phase I, first-in-human, multicenter, open-label dose-escalation trial of ivuxolimab. Adults with locally advanced or metastatic melanoma, renal cell carcinoma, hepatocellular carcinoma or head and neck squamous cell carcinoma were enrolled in the trial. Before TCR sequencing, CD4+ T cells and CD8+ T cells were sorted from peripheral blood as separate populations.

Turning to this clone: Its specific antigen is unknown. Per-base quality was not reported, and no clone a single base away is much larger than it.

Based on the germline V gene (reference sequence), the CDR1 and CDR2 sequences are LNHDA and SQIVND. Including the terminal cysteine and phenylalanine, the CDR3 comprises 13 residues. Solely the CDR3 DNA is kept, with 39 bases framed from the first base. V was cut back by 3 bases and J by 2 bases, leaving a gap of 7 bases between them. This specimen was CD4+ or CD8+ T cells sorted from blood, taken in a trial of the OX40 agonist ivuxolimab. The chain couples TRBV19 to TRBJ1-2; the D gene assignment is ambiguous. The TCR was taken from an adult with an advanced solid tumor such as melanoma, head and neck, liver or kidney cancer. CDR3 sequence: CASSIRANYGYTF. The DNA is as follows: TGTGCCAGTAGTATTAGGGCAAACTATGGCTACACCTTC.